These 22 T cell receptor beta chains came from one sample sequenced in a study of OX40 agonist ivuxolimab in advanced cancers. Libraries were prepared by immunoSEQ multiplex PCR; TCRdb keeps only in-frame clonotypes and omits some of them. This table has 130,000 or so clones, around 95% appearing once. The sequencing used CD4+ or CD8+ T cells sorted from blood, collected in a trial of the OX40 agonist ivuxolimab. Source of these receptors: an adult with an advanced solid tumor such as melanoma, head and neck, liver or kidney cancer.

A word on this clone: Germline and junction disagree at one end, which may indicate a read error. V gene TRBV28 combines with J gene TRBJ2-2; D gene uncertain. The CDR3 loop spans 13 amino acids. Germline V gives CDR1 MDHEN, CDR2 SYDVKM. The CDR3 reads CGLGRRDTGELFF. The CDR3 nucleotides read TGCGGGTTAGGCAGACGAGACACCGGGGAGCTGTTTTTT. The complete variable domain, with remaining parts taken from reference TRBV28 and TRBJ2-2, reads DVKVTQSSRYLVKRTGEKVFLECVQDMDHENMFWYRQDPGLGLRLIYFSYDVKMKEKGDIPEGYSVSREKKERFSLILESASTNQTSMYLCGLGRRDTGELFFGEGSRLTVL.

The V gene is TRBV11-3, the J gene TRBJ2-1, with D possibly matching TRBD2 (6 bases). The CDR3 extends over 17 amino acids. The V gene lost 0 bases and the J gene lost 3 bases, with 15 bases spanning the gap. Germline loops: CDR1 SGHNT, CDR2 YENEEA. The CDR3 reads CASSLDSFRGLYNEQFF. As DNA, the CDR3 is TGTGCCAGCAGCTTAGATAGTTTTCGGGGACTCTACAATGAGCAGTTCTTC.

This rearrangement joins TRBV6-5 to TRBJ1-2; D might be TRBD1 (5 bases). This CDR3 has 15 amino acids. In germline, CDR1 is MNHEY, CDR2 SVGAGI. The V gene lost 4 bases and the J gene lost 5 bases, with 17 bases spanning the gap. The chain's CDR3 is CASSSPQTATYGYTF. DNA for the CDR3: TGTGCCAGCAGTTCCCCCCAGACAGCCACTTATGGCTACACCTTC.

This clone is a singleton in its sample. V and J are TRBV5-4 and TRBJ1-2; a possible D gene is TRBD1 (5 bases). Looked up from germline, CDR1 is SGHNT and CDR2 is YYREEE (reference sequence). The CDR3 consists of 14 residues. Trimming took off 4 bases at V and 8 bases at J, with 18 bases between the two ends. This chain's CDR3 is CASSRRAGFGGYTF. In nucleotides, the CDR3 is TGTGCCAGCAGCCGCAGGGCGGGTTTCGGCGGCTACACCTTC.

In this sample, this clone turned up a few times. The chain employs TRBV5-1 and TRBJ1-5, with a possible D match to TRBD1 (6 bases). The length of the CDR3 is 14 residues. The V end lost 0 bases, the J end lost 5 bases, and 9 bases lay between the germline ends. Germline assignment: CDR1 SGHRS and CDR2 YFSETQ. For the CDR3, the DNA is TGCGCCAGCAGCTTGGGAGGGGGGGATCAGCCCCAGCATTTT. Translation: CASSLGGGDQPQHF.

The chain carries TRBV4-2 and TRBJ1-6; maybe TRBD1 (5 bases). In germline, CDR1 is LGHNA, CDR2 YNFKEQ. V lost 1 base and J 8 bases, leaving 12 bases between the germline ends. This CDR3 comprises 15 residues. The CDR3 region is CASSQGQILDSPLHF. The DNA of the CDR3 is TGTGCCAGCAGCCAAGGACAGATCTTGGATTCACCCCTCCACTTT.

This clone appeared a few times. The chain recombines TRBV6-6 with TRBJ1-2; D gene ambiguous. The germline V gene encodes CDR1 MNHNY and CDR2 SVGAGI (reference sequence). The V end lost 4 bases, the J end lost 8 bases, and 17 bases lay between the germline ends. The CDR3 runs to 14 residues. The CDR3 is CASSFSAKAEGYTF. The CDR3 region has the DNA TGTGCCAGCAGTTTCTCGGCCAAGGCAGAAGGCTACACCTTC.

In its sample, this clone was seen a few times. The rearrangement links TRBV30 to TRBJ1-6; D possibly corresponds to TRBD1 (6 bases). CDR3 length: 14 amino acids. Germline V CDR1 and CDR2: GTSNPN, SVGIG (reference sequence). V lost 2 bases to trimming and J lost 7 bases, with 12 bases between them. The CDR3 sequence: CAWSHDRRNSPLHF. The CDR3 DNA sequence: TGTGCCTGGAGTCATGACAGGAGGAATTCACCCCTCCACTTT. The full variable domain, rest sourced from reference TRBV30 and TRBJ1-6, is SQTIHQWPATLVQPVGSPLSLECTVEGTSNPNLYWYRQAAGRGLQLLFYSVGIGQISSEVPQNLSASRPQDRQFILSSKKLLLSDSGFYLCAWSHDRRNSPLHFGNGTRLTVT.

The chain has TRBV28 and TRBJ2-5; TRBD2 matches at 9 bases. V lost 3 bases to trimming and J lost 3 bases; unmatched junction nucleotides: 2. The germline V gene encodes CDR1 MDHEN and CDR2 SYDVKM. The CDR3 contains 14 residues. The CDR3 coding sequence is TGTGCCAGCAGTTTTCTAGCGGGAAAAGAGACCCAGTACTTC. The encoded protein is CASSFLAGKETQYF.

V usage is TRBV4-2 and J usage is TRBJ2-3; D remains ambiguous. The V end lost 3 bases, the J end lost 1 base, and 14 bases lay between the germline ends. The CDR3 covers 16 residues. Germline CDR1 is LGHNA and CDR2 is YNFKEQ. The CDR3 reads CASSQVGLEGTDTQYF. For the CDR3, the DNA is TGTGCCAGCAGCCAGGTAGGGCTAGAAGGCACAGATACGCAGTATTTT.

CDR3 nucleotide sequence: TGTGCCAGCAGCTTACTAGACCTTCAGGGGAATGAGCAGTTCTTC. Translating it yields CASSLLDLQGNEQFF. The rearrangement joins TRBV7-3 to TRBJ2-1; TRBD1 is a possible D gene (6 bases). Trimming removed 2 bases at V and 7 bases at J, with 15 bases between. This CDR3 comprises 15 residues. Per the germline V gene, CDR1 is SGHTA and CDR2 is FQGTGA.

The chain joins TRBV2 to TRBJ1-6; D ambiguous. The CDR3 is 16 residues long. Germline V lookup: CDR1 SNHLY, CDR2 FYNNEI. V was pared by 1 base and J by 8 bases, with 15 bases between. Here the CDR3 DNA reads TGTGCCAGCAGTGAAGACGGGGTCCTAGGCGATTCACCCCTCCACTTT. Translated, it gives CASSEDGVLGDSPLHF.

This chain connects TRBV28 to TRBJ1-2, with 8 bases fitting TRBD1. The CDR3 totals 17 residues. In germline, CDR1 is MDHEN, CDR2 SYDVKM. V dropped 5 bases and J dropped 4; count of bases not matched to a gene: 15. CDR3 residues: CASSVTGVSPASYGYTF. The CDR3, as DNA: TGTGCCAGCAGTGTGACAGGGGTTTCTCCAGCTAGCTATGGCTACACCTTC.

V usage is TRBV27 and J usage is TRBJ1-1; D is unclear. The CDR3 contains 13 residues. Germline V CDR1 and CDR2: MNHEY, SMNVEV (reference sequence). V was cut by 5 bases and J by 1 base, with 8 bases left in between. The CDR3 bases are TGTGCCAGCAGTCTACTCACGAACACTGAAGCTTTCTTT. Translation gives CASSLLTNTEAFF.

The chain recombines TRBV6-6 with TRBJ2-1; D is ambiguous. Germline V gene data show CDR1 as MNHNY and CDR2 as SVGAGI (reference sequence). Between the trimmed V and J ends, which lost 2 bases and 8 bases, there was a span of 10 bases. The CDR3 has 13 amino acids. CDR3 protein: CASSYPDRYEQFF. CDR3 sequence (DNA): TGTGCCAGCAGTTACCCCGACCGGTATGAGCAGTTCTTC.

The chain employs TRBV5-1 and TRBJ2-6; no reliable D call. The CDR3 extends over 14 amino acids. Looked up from germline, CDR1 is SGHRS and CDR2 is YFSETQ. V lost 5 bases, J lost 1 base, and 7 bases lay in between. This CDR3 is CASSNGSGANVLTF. As DNA, the CDR3 is TGCGCCAGCAGTAATGGTTCTGGGGCCAACGTCCTGACTTTC. Together with reference TRBV5-1 and TRBJ2-6, the CDR3 gives the full variable domain: KAGVTQTPRYLIKTRGQQVTLSCSPISGHRSVSWYQQTPGQGLQFLFEYFSETQRNKGNFPGRFSGRQFSNSRSEMNVSTLELGDSALYLCASSNGSGANVLTFGAGSRLTVL.

The genes are TRBV5-5 and TRBJ2-5; TRBD1 might be the D (5 bases). The CDR3 sequence is 13 residues long. Trimming shortened V by 3 bases and J by 5 bases, and 11 bases separated the two germline ends. Germline V gene lookup returns CDR1 SGHKS and CDR2 YYEKEE (reference sequence). This CDR3 is CASSSRVLETQYF. DNA for the CDR3: TGTGCCAGCAGCTCCAGGGTTTTGGAGACCCAGTACTTC.

This clone was seen just once. The chain carries TRBV5-1 and TRBJ2-3; 11 nucleotides match TRBD1. V dropped 4 bases and J dropped 4; count of bases not matched to a gene: 5. The CDR3 totals 15 residues. The germline V gene has CDR1 SGHRS and CDR2 YFSETQ. The CDR3 spells CASSGGQGGADTQYF. The CDR3 region has the DNA TGCGCCAGCAGCGGGGGACAGGGGGGAGCAGATACGCAGTATTTT. Drawing the rest from reference TRBV5-1 and TRBJ2-3, the complete variable domain is KAGVTQTPRYLIKTRGQQVTLSCSPISGHRSVSWYQQTPGQGLQFLFEYFSETQRNKGNFPGRFSGRQFSNSRSEMNVSTLELGDSALYLCASSGGQGGADTQYFGPGTRLTVL.

V gene TRBV28 combines with J gene TRBJ1-2, with 9 bases that match TRBD1. V gave up 7 bases and J gave up 2 bases; unmatched junction bases: 14. This CDR3 region has 17 residues. Germline CDR1 and CDR2: MDHEN and SYDVKM. CDR3 sequence reads: CASTSQGPTGGNYGYTF. Written as DNA, the CDR3 is TGTGCCAGCACCTCCCAAGGCCCCACAGGGGGCAACTATGGCTACACCTTC.

This chain links TRBV18 with TRBJ2-2, with 10 bases aligning to TRBD1. Per the germline V gene, CDR1 is KGHSH and CDR2 is LQKENI. The V and J ends lost 2 bases and 3 bases, in that order; junction bases with no gene match: 3. This CDR3 comprises 16 residues. The CDR3 nucleotides are TGTGCCAGCTCACCATTCGGGACAGGGGACACCGGGGAGCTGTTTTTT. Its translation is CASSPFGTGDTGELFF.

The chain recombines TRBV9 with TRBJ2-3, with TRBD1 matching 10 bases. V gave up 3 bases and J gave up 1 base; unmatched junction bases: 2. Germline CDR1 reads SGDLS; CDR2 reads YYNGEE. The length of the CDR3 is 15 residues. DNA of the CDR3: TGTGCCAGCAGCGCCGGACAGGGGGGCACAGATACGCAGTATTTT. Translation gives CASSAGQGGTDTQYF.

The genes are TRBV29-1 and TRBJ2-5; D may correspond to TRBD1 or TRBD2 (6 bases each). The CDR3 consists of 15 residues. V lost 7 bases and J lost 4, with 22 bases in between. Germline CDR1 SQVTM, CDR2 ANQGSEA. The CDR3 spells CSAGIGGGPRETQYF. The CDR3 bases are TGCAGCGCGGGAATTGGTGGGGGGCCGAGAGAGACCCAGTACTTC.